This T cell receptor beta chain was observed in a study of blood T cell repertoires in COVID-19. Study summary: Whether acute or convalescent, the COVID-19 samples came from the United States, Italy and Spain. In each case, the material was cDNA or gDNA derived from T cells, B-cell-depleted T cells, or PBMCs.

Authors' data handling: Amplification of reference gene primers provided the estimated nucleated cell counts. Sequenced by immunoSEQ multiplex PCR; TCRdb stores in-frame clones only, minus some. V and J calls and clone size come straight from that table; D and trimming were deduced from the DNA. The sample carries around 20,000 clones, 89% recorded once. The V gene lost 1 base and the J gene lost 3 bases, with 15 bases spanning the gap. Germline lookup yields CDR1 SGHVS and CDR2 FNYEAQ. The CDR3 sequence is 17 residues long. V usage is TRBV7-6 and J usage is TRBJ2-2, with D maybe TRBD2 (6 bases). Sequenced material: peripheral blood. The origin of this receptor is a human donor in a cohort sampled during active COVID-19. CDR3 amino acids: CASSLGFPGTHTGELFF. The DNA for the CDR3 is TGTGCCAGCAGCTTAGGGTTCCCCGGGACTCACACCGGGGAGCTGTTTTTT.